A selection of T cell receptor beta chains follows, all from one sample in a study of neurological immune-mediated disorders. Each CDR3 protein is one row after TCRdb ran MiXCR on the 5' RACE reads. Here the sample spans about 89,000 distinct CDR3 sequences, 2.6% being singletons. The specimen sequenced was PBMCs. Receptor source: a woman aged 30 to 39 with multiple sclerosis. Both conserved end residues are part of each CDR3. The D gene is left open where the match is weak. Clone size appears in some rows only: once, few, many, or a class for an expanded clone.

d_call: TRBD2
v_call: TRBV28
j_call: TRBJ2-7
clone_size: many
cdr3_aa: CACGTSGIYEQYF
cdr3_nt: TGTGCCTGCGGGACTAGCGGAATCTACGAGCAGTACTTC

d_call: -
v_call: TRBV10-3
j_call: TRBJ2-7
clone_size: -
cdr3_aa: CAISEPGKGPDEQYF
cdr3_nt: TGTGCCATCAGTGAACCGGGAAAGGGGCCAGACGAGCAGTACTTC

d_call: TRBD1
v_call: TRBV4-1
j_call: TRBJ1-6
clone_size: many
cdr3_aa: CASSKEISGTGGNSPLHF
cdr3_nt: TGCGCCAGCAGCAAAGAAATCTCCGGGACAGGGGGCAATTCACCCCTCCACTTT

d_call: -
v_call: TRBV12-3/TRBV12-4
j_call: TRBJ2-7
clone_size: many
cdr3_aa: CASSFSQGTYEQYF
cdr3_nt: TGTGCCAGCAGTTTCTCCCAGGGGACCTACGAGCAGTACTTC

d_call: -
v_call: TRBV20-1
j_call: TRBJ1-2
clone_size: many
cdr3_aa: CSASFNYGYTF
cdr3_nt: TGCAGTGCTAGTTTTAACTATGGCTACACCTTC

d_call: -
v_call: TRBV18
j_call: TRBJ2-1
clone_size: many
cdr3_aa: CASSPGRGGQNEQFF
cdr3_nt: TGTGCCAGCTCACCGGGGCGAGGAGGACAGAATGAGCAGTTCTTC

d_call: -
v_call: TRBV11-3
j_call: TRBJ2-1
clone_size: -
cdr3_aa: CASSFRPDGEQFF
cdr3_nt: TGTGCCAGCAGCTTCCGGCCCGACGGTGAGCAGTTCTTC

d_call: -
v_call: TRBV4-1
j_call: TRBJ2-7
clone_size: many
cdr3_aa: CASSQWGLVAYEQYF
cdr3_nt: TGCGCCAGCAGCCAATGGGGACTTGTCGCCTACGAGCAGTACTTC

d_call: -
v_call: TRBV20-1
j_call: TRBJ2-1
clone_size: many
cdr3_aa: CSASGGHEQFF
cdr3_nt: TGCAGTGCTAGTGGGGGTCATGAGCAGTTCTTC

d_call: -
v_call: TRBV5-1
j_call: TRBJ1-2
clone_size: many
cdr3_aa: CASSLGEDYTF
cdr3_nt: TGCGCCAGCAGCTTAGGGGAGGACTACACCTTC

d_call: -
v_call: TRBV6-4
j_call: TRBJ2-2
clone_size: many
cdr3_aa: CASSESGTGELFF
cdr3_nt: TGTGCCAGTTCGGAGTCGGGAACCGGGGAGCTGTTTTTT

d_call: -
v_call: TRBV7-6
j_call: TRBJ2-7
clone_size: many
cdr3_aa: CASSLWSGSYEQYF
cdr3_nt: TGTGCCAGCAGCTTATGGAGTGGGTCCTACGAGCAGTACTTC

d_call: -
v_call: TRBV6-2/TRBV6-3
j_call: TRBJ2-7
clone_size: many
cdr3_aa: CASSYSEWGPGQYEQYF
cdr3_nt: TGTGCCAGCAGTTACTCGGAATGGGGTCCGGGACAATACGAGCAGTACTTC

d_call: -
v_call: TRBV4-2
j_call: TRBJ2-7
clone_size: many
cdr3_aa: CASSQDQREGPGTYEQYF
cdr3_nt: TGTGCCAGCAGCCAAGATCAGAGGGAAGGGCCAGGGACCTACGAGCAGTACTTC

d_call: TRBD1
v_call: TRBV29-1
j_call: TRBJ2-2
clone_size: many
cdr3_aa: CSVQDRGLRTGELFF
cdr3_nt: TGCAGCGTCCAGGACAGGGGGCTGAGAACCGGGGAGCTGTTTTTT

d_call: -
v_call: TRBV18
j_call: TRBJ1-6
clone_size: -
cdr3_aa: CTSRHASYNSPLHF
cdr3_nt: TGTACCAGCAGACACGCCTCCTATAATTCACCCCTCCACTTT

d_call: TRBD1
v_call: TRBV5-1
j_call: TRBJ2-6
clone_size: many
cdr3_aa: CASSGSGTGGDGANVLTF
cdr3_nt: TGCGCCAGCAGCGGGTCCGGGACAGGGGGCGATGGGGCCAACGTCCTGACTTTC

d_call: TRBD1
v_call: TRBV10-3
j_call: TRBJ1-1
clone_size: -
cdr3_aa: CAITSGGGAGTEAFF
cdr3_nt: TGTGCCATCACCTCGGGAGGGGGCGCAGGCACTGAAGCTTTCTTT

d_call: -
v_call: TRBV20-1
j_call: TRBJ2-7
clone_size: few
cdr3_aa: CSAESGQFSYEQYF
cdr3_nt: TGCAGTGCTGAATCGGGCCAATTCTCCTACGAGCAGTACTTC

d_call: -
v_call: TRBV7-9
j_call: TRBJ2-1
clone_size: many
cdr3_aa: CATRQPSSYNEQFF
cdr3_nt: TGTGCCACCAGACAGCCGAGCTCCTACAATGAGCAGTTCTTC

d_call: -
v_call: TRBV7-2
j_call: TRBJ1-1
clone_size: medium-sized
cdr3_aa: CASSRRAAGTEAFF
cdr3_nt: TGTGCCAGCAGCCGCAGAGCCGCGGGCACTGAAGCTTTCTTT

d_call: TRBD1
v_call: TRBV5-5
j_call: TRBJ1-6
clone_size: many
cdr3_aa: CASSLRGDRGSPLHF
cdr3_nt: TGTGCCAGCAGCTTGCGGGGAGACAGGGGGTCACCCCTCCACTTT